The 29 T cell receptor beta chains below were found in one sample sequenced in a study of vaccination and CD4 T cells after COVID-19. These receptors have no identified antigens. The Oncomine TCR Beta short-read assay generated sequence data from the DNA of cultured CD4+ T cells. TCRdb independently ran MiXCR on the PCR reads; one entry per CDR3 protein. The table lists roughly 4,500 distinct CDR3 sequences, less than 60% of them singletons. Sample treatment: approximately 11-day PBMC culture with coronavirus spike peptide pools or control peptides (ViraFEST assay). Sequencing was carried out using CD4+ T cells from blood, cultured in vitro. All receptors come from a human donor who had recovered from COVID-19.

The chain is built from TRBV23-1 and TRBJ1-1; D is ambiguous. TRBV23-1 counts as an open reading frame of uncertain function. Between the trimmed V and J ends, which lost 9 bases and 6 bases, there was a span of 17 bases. The CDR3 consists of 13 residues. CDR3 sequence (DNA): TGCGCCAGGCATGGGGAGGGATACTCTGAAGCTTTCTTT. Translated, it gives CARHGEGYSEAFF.

The V call is TRBV29-1, the J call TRBJ1-1; TRBD1 matches at 7 bases. Germline assignment: CDR1 SQVTM and CDR2 ANQGSEA. The ends lost 7 bases at V and 3 bases at J; junction bases unmatched: 8. The CDR3 totals 13 residues. The CDR3 DNA is TGCAGCGCCACTACCACAGGGGACACTGAAGCTTTCTTT. Residues: CSATTTGDTEAFF.

CDR3 in amino acids: CASSQDFSGRGETQYF. The CDR3 DNA follows: TGCGCCAGCAGCCAAGATTTCAGCGGGAGGGGGGAGACCCAGTACTTC. The J gene is TRBJ2-5, the V gene TRBV4-1; 10 bases are shared with TRBD2. The CDR3 extends over 16 amino acids. The V gene end was trimmed by 0 bases and the J gene end by 5 bases; junction bases not matched to a gene: 6. Germline CDR1 and CDR2: MGHRA and YSYEKL.

This clonotype was detected only a few times. The rearrangement uses TRBV6-2 or TRBV6-3 and TRBJ1-2; D gene unclear. The CDR3 length is 13 residues. Trimming pared 6 bases from V and 7 bases from J, leaving 15 bases between. Germline CDR1 reads MNHEY; CDR2 reads SVGEGT. The CDR3 region has the DNA TGTGCCAGCAGCCCCTTGGGTGTGAGTGGCTACACCTTC. Translated, it gives CASSPLGVSGYTF.

V is TRBV6-5 and J is TRBJ1-2; 11 positions agree with TRBD1. Per the germline V gene, CDR1 is MNHEY and CDR2 is SVGAGI. CDR3 size: 15 residues. The junction had 8 bases not matched to a gene; V was cut back by 1 base and J by 10 bases. The CDR3 DNA reads as TGTGCCAGCAGTTACTTACCGGACAGGGGGCGCGACTACACCTTC. Translation: CASSYLPDRGRDYTF.

The chain employs TRBV18 and TRBJ1-5; D may be TRBD1 (5 bases). The CDR3 is 15 amino acids. The ends were cut back, 5 bases at V and 2 bases at J, with 13 bases in the middle. CDR1 is KGHSH, CDR2 LQKENI, per germline. CDR3 DNA sequence: TGTGCCAGCTCAGACCAGGGCGCCGGCAATCAGCCCCAGCATTTT. Translation gives CASSDQGAGNQPQHF. Variable domain in full (rest from reference TRBV18 and TRBJ1-5): NAGVMQNPRHLVRRRGQEARLRCSPMKGHSHVYWYRQLPEEGLKFMVYLQKENIIDESGMPKERFSAEFPKEGPSILRIQQVVRGDSAAYFCASSDQGAGNQPQHFGDGTRLSIL.

The chain links TRBV6-5 to TRBJ2-1, with 8 bases identical to TRBD2. The germline V gene encodes CDR1 MNHEY and CDR2 SVGAGI. CDR3 length: 17 residues. The J segment lost 3 bases and the V segment lost 2 bases, leaving 9 bases of the junction unmatched. This CDR3 is CASSYTGAGVLYNEQFF. DNA of the CDR3: TGTGCCAGCAGTTACACCGGAGCGGGAGTCCTCTACAATGAGCAGTTCTTC.

Only a few counts were recorded for this clonotype. The rearrangement uses TRBV7-2 and TRBJ2-7; weak D call: TRBD2 (5 bases). Per germline, CDR1 SGHTA and CDR2 FQGNSA. V was shortened by 2 bases and J by 3 bases, with 8 bases between the two germline ends. The CDR3 sequence is 13 residues long. For the CDR3, the DNA is TGTGCCAGCAGCTTAACAGCGGTCTACGAGCAGTACTTC. This gives the protein CASSLTAVYEQYF.

The gene calls are TRBV19 and TRBJ1-1, with D possibly matching TRBD1 (5 bases). The V and J ends lost 1 base and 0 bases respectively, with 9 bases between them. This CDR3 spans 15 amino acids. Germline assignment: CDR1 LNHDA and CDR2 SQIVND (reference sequence). CDR3 DNA sequence: TGTGCCAGTAGTATAGGACAGATAATGAACACTGAAGCTTTCTTT. Translating gives CASSIGQIMNTEAFF.

V gene TRBV27 combines with J gene TRBJ1-2, with D possibly being TRBD1 (6 bases). The CDR3 is made up of 13 amino acids. V lost 3 bases and J 7 bases, leaving 12 bases between the germline ends. CDR1 MNHEY and CDR2 SMNVEV come from the germline V gene (reference sequence). The CDR3 sequence is CASSLTQGSGYTF. The CDR3 DNA sequence: TGTGCCAGCAGTTTGACGCAGGGGAGTGGCTACACCTTC.

The chain has TRBV7-8 and TRBJ2-1; D possibly corresponds to TRBD1 (7 bases). The CDR3 length is 13 residues. Germline assignment: CDR1 SGHVS and CDR2 FQNEAQ. Trimming left V 6 bases short and J 5 bases short, with 11 bases between. The CDR3 loop is CASRAGQHNEQFF. In DNA form, the CDR3 reads TGTGCCAGCAGGGCGGGACAGCACAATGAGCAGTTCTTC.

This sequence joins TRBV2 and TRBJ2-3; D gene uncertain. The CDR3 length is 15 residues. Germline assignment: CDR1 SNHLY and CDR2 FYNNEI. V was shortened by 6 bases and J by 2 bases, with 15 bases between the two germline ends. The CDR3 loop reads CASSAGPPSTDTQYF. The CDR3 nucleotides are TGTGCCAGCAGCGCCGGCCCCCCTTCCACAGATACGCAGTATTTT.

The V and J genes are TRBV7-8 and TRBJ1-6; 7 nucleotides align to TRBD1. With 1 base clipped from V and 10 bases from J, the junction kept 4 bases outside the gene matches. This CDR3 is built from 14 residues. CDR1 and CDR2 (germline): SGHVS, FQNEAQ. CDR3 sequence (DNA): TGTGCCAGCAGCTTAGGGAGGGGGCTCTCACCCCTCCACTTT. Residues: CASSLGRGLSPLHF.

This clonotype is deemed medium-sized. The V call is TRBV7-2, the J call TRBJ1-6; a weak D match, TRBD1 (5 bases). Trimming stripped 3 bases from V and 9 bases from J, with 18 bases between. This CDR3 region has 16 residues. From germline, CDR1 is SGHTA and CDR2 FQGNSA. CDR3 loop: CASSFDHGTNTSPLHF. The CDR3 DNA reads TGTGCCAGCAGCTTCGACCATGGGACTAATACTTCACCCCTCCACTTT.

This chain joins TRBV27 and TRBJ1-2; D not certain. Germline CDR1 reads MNHEY; CDR2 reads SMNVEV (reference sequence). Trimming pared 5 bases from V and 4 bases from J, leaving 11 bases between. This CDR3 contains 13 residues. CDR3 sequence reads: CASSRRDLYGYTF. The CDR3 nucleotides read TGTGCCAGCAGTCGACGGGATCTCTATGGCTACACCTTC.

The chain carries TRBV6-2 or TRBV6-3 and TRBJ2-5, with 9 bases aligning to TRBD2. Losses at the gene ends were 8 bases for V and 4 bases for J; bases not matched to a gene: 11. This CDR3 is 15 amino acids long. In germline, CDR1 is MNHEY, CDR2 SVGEGT. This chain's CDR3 is CASLKLAGLGETQYF. Written as DNA, the CDR3 is TGTGCCAGCCTCAAACTAGCGGGCTTGGGAGAGACCCAGTACTTC.

The rearrangement uses TRBV5-4 and TRBJ2-1; weak D call: TRBD1 (5 bases). Germline-derived CDR1 and CDR2 are SGHNT and YYREEE (reference sequence). This CDR3 is 14 amino acids long. The germline V and J ends were trimmed by 3 bases and 10 bases, with 17 bases remaining between them. CDR3 amino acids: CASSYPTVPWEQFF. In DNA, the CDR3 is TGTGCCAGCAGCTATCCGACAGTCCCGTGGGAGCAGTTCTTC.

The rearrangement links TRBV6-1 to TRBJ2-3; 7 nucleotides align to TRBD1. The V segment lost 10 bases and the J segment 1 base; nucleotides outside the gene matches: 8. CDR1 and CDR2 (germline): MNHNS, SASEGT. The CDR3 sequence is 14 residues long. The CDR3 sequence: CATVHRGGTDTQYF. CDR3 in DNA: TGTGCCACCGTGCACAGGGGAGGCACAGATACGCAGTATTTT.

The chain links TRBV12-3 or TRBV12-4 to TRBJ1-5; the D is unclear. The CDR3 extends over 15 amino acids. V dropped 1 base and J dropped 4 bases, with 11 bases sitting between them. The CDR3 coding sequence is TGTGCCAGCAGTTTAGATGGAAGGAGAAATCAGCCCCAGCATTTT. This encodes CASSLDGRRNQPQHF.

This clonotype was counted only a few times. V usage is TRBV28 and J usage is TRBJ1-2, with 7 bases that match TRBD1. CDR1 and CDR2 (germline): MDHEN, SYDVKM. Germline trimming cut 9 bases from V and 1 base from J; bases unmatched to any gene: 2. The CDR3 sequence is 12 residues long. The chain's CDR3 is CASNRGNYGYTF. The CDR3 bases are TGTGCCAGTAACAGGGGTAACTATGGCTACACCTTC.

J is TRBJ2-5 and V is TRBV7-9, with no clear D. Trimming took 7 bases from V and 5 from J, leaving 17 bases between them. The CDR3 covers 14 residues. Germline V gene data show CDR1 as SEHNR and CDR2 as FQNEAQ (reference sequence). DNA of the CDR3: TGTGCCAGCACTATTATGACCCAGGCGGAGACCCAGTACTTC. Amino acid sequence: CASTIMTQAETQYF.

This chain joins TRBV27 and TRBJ1-5; 7 bases match TRBD1. This CDR3 is built from 16 residues. J gave up 2 bases and V 2 bases, and 6 bases lay outside the gene matches. CDR1 is MNHEY and CDR2 is SMNVEV in the germline V gene (reference sequence). As DNA, the CDR3 is TGTGCCAGCAGTTTAAGCACAGGGGACGGCAATCAGCCCCAGCATTTT. It is translated as CASSLSTGDGNQPQHF.

This clonotype was found once. The chain is built from TRBV6-1 and TRBJ1-1, with TRBD1 as a possible D gene (5 bases). Germline V gene data show CDR1 as MNHNS and CDR2 as SASEGT. The CDR3 runs 14 residues. V shed 5 bases and J shed 1 base, with 11 bases lying between them. CDR3 nucleotides: TGTGCCAGCAGTCCGGGACCTGGGAACACTGAAGCTTTCTTT. Its protein product is CASSPGPGNTEAFF.

This clonotype occurred once. The chain links TRBV7-2 to TRBJ2-5; 14 bases fit TRBD2. Germline V gene lookup returns CDR1 SGHTA and CDR2 FQGNSA. The CDR3 length is 16 residues. J was trimmed by 4 bases and V by 5 bases; bases with no gene match: 6. The DNA of the CDR3 is TGTGCCAGCAGCCTGGGGACTAGCGGGAGTCCAGAGACCCAGTACTTC. Protein: CASSLGTSGSPETQYF.

The chain recombines TRBV7-9 with TRBJ1-1; TRBD1 might be the D (5 bases). This CDR3 comprises 14 residues. The germline V gene encodes CDR1 SEHNR and CDR2 FQNEAQ (reference sequence). V shed 1 base and J shed 2 bases, with 8 bases lying between them. The CDR3 sequence: CASSLGQGNTEAFF. In nucleotides, the CDR3 is TGTGCCAGCAGCTTAGGGCAGGGAAACACTGAAGCTTTCTTT.

This sequence joins TRBV20-1 and TRBJ2-1; possible D gene TRBD2, 6 bases. CDR1 is DFQATT, CDR2 SNEGSKA, per germline (reference sequence). Trimming removed 3 bases from V and 5 bases from J, with 17 bases in between. This CDR3 region has 15 residues. CDR3 DNA: TGCAGTGCTAGGGGCTGGCGACTAGGGAACAATGAGCAGTTCTTC. As protein: CSARGWRLGNNEQFF.

This clonotype came up a few times. The chain combines TRBV20-1 with TRBJ1-1; 9 nucleotides line up with TRBD1. The trim removed 1 base at V and 1 base at J, leaving 7 bases unmatched. Per germline, CDR1 DFQATT and CDR2 SNEGSKA (reference sequence). There are 16 residues in the CDR3. The CDR3: CSARARQGVWNTEAFF. CDR3 nucleotide sequence: TGCAGTGCTAGAGCGAGACAGGGGGTTTGGAACACTGAAGCTTTCTTT.

There are a few counts of this clonotype. V usage is TRBV29-1 and J usage is TRBJ1-2; D is unresolved. The CDR3 extends over 11 amino acids. Germline values: CDR1 SQVTM, CDR2 ANQGSEA. Trimming removed 6 bases from V and 2 bases from J, with 7 bases in between. In nucleotides, the CDR3 is TGCAGCGTAGGCCAAAACTATGGCTACACCTTC. This translates into CSVGQNYGYTF.

V is TRBV7-6 and J is TRBJ1-1; 8 bases match TRBD1. The germline gives CDR1 SGHVS, CDR2 FNYEAQ. V shed 4 bases, J shed 2 bases, and the junction held 3 bases outside the gene matches. The CDR3 has 14 amino acids. The CDR3 DNA is TGTGCCAGCAGCTCTCAGGGGGCAAACACTGAAGCTTTCTTT. Its protein is CASSSQGANTEAFF.